These 17 T cell receptor beta chains originate from one sample sequenced in a study of shared clonotypes between healthy human individuals. TCRdb keeps only in-frame clones here, not all; method: immunoSEQ multiplex PCR. The sample lists about 520,000 clones; approximately 78% were seen once. The sample comprised PBMCs. The receptor set was obtained from a woman aged 40-49 years in good health. Some clones in this sample may be carry-over from other donors' samples.

This clone is categorized as medium-sized (0.01 to 0.1%). Additional DNA sequences in this sample encode the identical CDR3. This rearrangement joins TRBV7-9 to TRBJ2-1, with D perhaps TRBD1 or TRBD2 (5 bases each). The CDR3 length is 16 residues. V gave up 5 bases and J gave up 0 bases, with 14 bases separating them. CDR1 and CDR2 (germline): SEHNR, FQNEAQ (reference sequence). The CDR3 loop is CASSPPEGTSYNEQFF. For the CDR3, the DNA is TGTGCCAGCAGCCCCCCCGAAGGGACCTCCTACAATGAGCAGTTCTTC. The full variable domain, in which reference TRBV7-9 and TRBJ2-1 provide the parts outside the CDR3, is DTGVSQNPRHKITKRGQNVTFRCDPISEHNRLYWYRQTLGQGPEFLTYFQNEAQLEKSRLLSDRFSAERPKGSFSTLEIQRTEQGDSAMYLCASSPPEGTSYNEQFFGPGTRLTVL.

This chain's CDR3 is CASSSEIGTEQYF. In nucleotides, the CDR3 is TGCGCCAGCAGTTCCGAAATCGGTACAGAGCAGTACTTC. The V and J genes are TRBV5-1 and TRBJ2-7, with unresolved D. CDR3 length: 13 residues. Germline V gene sequence: CDR1 SGHRS, CDR2 YFSETQ. V lost 5 bases to trimming and J lost 7 bases, with 16 bases between them. The full variable domain, its missing parts supplied by reference TRBV5-1 and TRBJ2-7, is KAGVTQTPRYLIKTRGQQVTLSCSPISGHRSVSWYQQTPGQGLQFLFEYFSETQRNKGNFPGRFSGRQFSNSRSEMNVSTLELGDSALYLCASSSEIGTEQYFGPGTRLTVT.

V gene TRBV28 combines with J gene TRBJ1-2, with D unresolved. The germline V and J ends were trimmed by 6 bases and 5 bases, with 19 bases remaining between them. Germline V gene data show CDR1 as MDHEN and CDR2 as SYDVKM. The CDR3 extends over 15 amino acids. The CDR3 nucleotides read TGTGCCAGCAGCCCGGGTGAGGCGGGAGTATATGGCTACACCTTC. Residues: CASSPGEAGVYGYTF.

In its sample, this clone was seen a few times. The chain joins TRBV19 to TRBJ2-5, with 12 bases fitting TRBD2. The CDR3 length is 15 residues. Germline CDR1 and CDR2: LNHDA and SQIVND (reference sequence). V lost 5 bases and J lost 3; bases outside the gene matches: 4. The CDR3 DNA sequence: TGTGCCAGTAGTGACCGACTAGCGGGAGAAGAGACCCAGTACTTC. It translates to CASSDRLAGEETQYF.

The rearrangement uses TRBV5-5 and TRBJ1-2; 7 bases line up with TRBD1. Per germline, CDR1 SGHKS and CDR2 YYEKEE (reference sequence). Trimming cost V 4 bases and J 2 bases; bases outside gene matches: 8. CDR3 size: 15 residues. CDR3 DNA: TGTGCCAGCAGCCAGGGACAGAACAGAAACTATGGCTACACCTTC. Protein product: CASSQGQNRNYGYTF.

The count of this clone is one. The chain employs TRBV11-3 and TRBJ2-7; D not certain. The CDR3 is 13 residues long. CDR1 and CDR2 from the germline V gene are SGHNT and YENEEA. V was shortened by 4 bases and J by 4 bases, with 11 bases between the two germline ends. CDR3 bases: TGTGCCAGCAGCTCCTCACTACTATACGAGCAGTACTTC. It specifies CASSSSLLYEQYF.

This clone was counted between two and nine times. The chain has TRBV19 and TRBJ1-5, with a tentative D call TRBD1 (5 bases). CDR1 and CDR2 (germline): LNHDA, SQIVND (reference sequence). This CDR3 comprises 13 residues. V lost 8 bases to trimming and J lost 2 bases, with 10 bases between them. The CDR3 loop is CASEGWRNQPQHF. The DNA of the CDR3 is TGTGCCAGTGAGGGGTGGCGCAATCAGCCCCAGCATTTT.

The chain combines TRBV7-8 with TRBJ2-7, with D possibly TRBD2 on 6 matching bases. From germline, CDR1 is SGHVS and CDR2 FQNEAQ. The CDR3 has 16 residues. V lost 0 bases and J 5 bases, leaving 17 bases between the germline ends. CDR3 DNA sequence: TGTGCCAGCAGCTTAGCACGCGGGGAGGTAAGAGACGAGCAGTACTTC. Translation: CASSLARGEVRDEQYF.

The chain has TRBV21-1 and TRBJ1-1; TRBD1, the table's D call, lacks a check against the DNA. TRBV21-1 represents a pseudogene. The length of the CDR3 is 12 residues. DNA of the CDR3: TGTGCCAGCAGCCTGGCAGTTGATGAAGCTTTCTTT. Its protein is CASSLAVDEAFF.

This clone was counted a single time. A much bigger clone sits one base away, suggesting this may be a read error. Different DNA sequences within this sample yield the same CDR3. The genes are TRBV30 and TRBJ1-3; no firm D call. The length of the CDR3 is 16 residues. Looked up from germline, CDR1 is GTSNPN and CDR2 is SVGIG (reference sequence). Here the CDR3 reads CAWSVPLRVSGNTIYF. CDR3 sequence (DNA): TGTGCCTGGAGTGTCCCACTAAGGGTTTCTGGGAACACCATATATTTT.

The chain carries TRBV18 and TRBJ1-4, with a possible D match to TRBD1 (6 bases). Deletions cut 3 bases from V and 5 bases from J, with 10 bases between. Germline lookup yields CDR1 KGHSH and CDR2 LQKENI. This CDR3 is built from 14 residues. For the CDR3, the DNA is TGTGCCAGCTCACCTTGGACAGCGAATGAAAAACTGTTTTTT. Translated: CASSPWTANEKLFF. Variable domain in full (rest from reference TRBV18 and TRBJ1-4): NAGVMQNPRHLVRRRGQEARLRCSPMKGHSHVYWYRQLPEEGLKFMVYLQKENIIDESGMPKERFSAEFPKEGPSILRIQQVVRGDSAAYFCASSPWTANEKLFFGSGTQLSVL.

This clone was counted a single time. The CDR3 bases are TGTGCCAGCAGCAAACTAATTACGAACACCGGGGAGCTGTTTTTT. It encodes CASSKLITNTGELFF. The chain is built from TRBV28 and TRBJ2-2; unclear D gene. Between the trimmed V and J ends, which lost 6 bases and 0 bases, there was a span of 11 bases. This CDR3 region has 15 residues. CDR1 is MDHEN and CDR2 is SYDVKM in the germline V gene.

In this sample, this clone turned up a few times. The chain is built from TRBV28 and TRBJ1-3, with 7 bases aligning to TRBD1. The CDR3 has 13 residues. With 5 bases clipped from V and 6 bases from J, the junction kept 4 bases outside the gene matches. The germline V gene has CDR1 MDHEN and CDR2 SYDVKM. DNA for the CDR3: TGTGCCAGCAGTAAGACAGGGACAAACACCATATATTTT. Protein product: CASSKTGTNTIYF.

The chain combines TRBV25-1 with TRBJ1-2; D not resolved. The CDR3 is 13 amino acids. Looked up from germline, CDR1 is MGHDK and CDR2 is SYGVNS. The germline V and J ends were trimmed by 4 bases and 5 bases, with 11 bases remaining between them. The CDR3 DNA sequence: TGTGCCAGCAGTGTCGACATCTTTTATGGCTACACCTTC. Residues: CASSVDIFYGYTF.

This clone was recorded only once. This chain connects TRBV4-2 to TRBJ1-4; D possibly corresponds to TRBD1 (6 bases). Trimming left V 4 bases short and J 4 bases short, with 16 bases between. The length of the CDR3 is 16 residues. Germline V lookup: CDR1 LGHNA, CDR2 YNFKEQ. The DNA of the CDR3 is TGTGCCAGCAGCCTCGGGCCGACAGGTCTTAATGAAAAACTGTTTTTT. It translates to CASSLGPTGLNEKLFF.

This clone was picked up a small number of times. The chain recombines TRBV11-2 with TRBJ1-1; no firm D call. The CDR3 is 14 amino acids. Trimming shortened V by 2 bases and J by 0 bases, and 7 bases separated the two germline ends. Germline lookup yields CDR1 SGHAT and CDR2 FQNNGV. The CDR3 loop reads CASSLRDLNTEAFF. The CDR3, as DNA: TGTGCCAGCAGCTTACGCGACTTGAACACTGAAGCTTTCTTT. Based on the CDR3 plus reference TRBV11-2 and TRBJ1-1, the full variable domain is EAGVAQSPRYKIIEKRQSVAFWCNPISGHATLYWYQQILGQGPKLLIQFQNNGVVDDSQLPKDRFSAERLKGVDSTLKIQPAKLEDSAVYLCASSLRDLNTEAFFGQGTRLTVV.

This chain uses TRBV28 with TRBJ1-1; weak D call: TRBD1 (6 bases). Between the trimmed V and J ends, which lost 8 bases and 5 bases, there was a span of 21 bases. The CDR3 is 15 residues long. Germline lookup yields CDR1 MDHEN and CDR2 SYDVKM. The DNA of the CDR3 is TGTGCCAGCCTCGGGGCAGGGGAAGGATTGACTGAAGCTTTCTTT. Translated, it gives CASLGAGEGLTEAFF. The whole variable domain, filled in from reference TRBV28 and TRBJ1-1, reads DVKVTQSSRYLVKRTGEKVFLECVQDMDHENMFWYRQDPGLGLRLIYFSYDVKMKEKGDIPEGYSVSREKKERFSLILESASTNQTSMYLCASLGAGEGLTEAFFGQGTRLTVV.